The clone carrying this T cell receptor beta chain appeared a few times. Its specificity is not known. Trimming took off 3 bases at V and 1 base at J, with 13 bases between the two ends. In germline, CDR1 is LGHNA, CDR2 YNFKEQ. This CDR3 contains 16 residues. This sample is drawn from a study of TIL therapy for anti-PD-1-resistant metastatic lung cancer. This was the immunoSEQ v3 assay. Some clones are missing from TCRdb's copy, which holds only in-frame ones; the method was immunoSEQ multiplex PCR. The data contain over 15,000 clones, almost 80% of them singletons. Notes on the study in general: TIL clonotype persistence in blood showed no apparent association with response.

Regarding time point: pre-treatment sample, taken before nivolumab and TIL therapy. Patients were adults with stage 4 NSCLC. The receptor's source is a person between 25 and 80 years old with non-small cell lung cancer. The V and J genes are TRBV4-2 and TRBJ1-5, with TRBD1 as a possible D gene (6 bases). The sample was blood, taken at baseline. The CDR3 DNA reads TGTGCCAGCAGCCATCCCCCGGGGGCGAGCAATCAGCCCCAGCATTTT. It specifies CASSHPPGASNQPQHF.